The 32 T cell receptor beta chains below all came from one sample that was sequenced in a study of CD8+ T cells in alopecia areata. As the sequencing template, cDNA was produced by extracting RNA and reverse transcribing it. TCRdb's table, derived via immunoSEQ multiplex PCR, lists solely in-frame clones and lacks some. The sample records 150,000 or so clones, around 86% being singletons. The specimen comprised CD8+ T cells sorted from blood, sampled at week 0. The receptor set was obtained from a human donor with alopecia areata.

The V gene is TRBV5-6, the J gene TRBJ2-3; D is perhaps TRBD1 or TRBD2 (5 bases each). This CDR3 region has 13 residues. Per the germline V gene, CDR1 is SGHDT and CDR2 is YYEEEE. Trimming took off 4 bases at V and 10 bases at J, with 16 bases between the two ends. Here the CDR3 DNA reads TGTGCCAGCAGCCTGGGGACGCTTCGGGCGCAGTATTTT. Translated, it gives CASSLGTLRAQYF. The full variable domain, completed using reference TRBV5-6 and TRBJ2-3, is DAGVTQSPTHLIKTRGQQVTLRCSPKSGHDTVSWYQQALGQGPQFIFQYYEEEERQRGNFPDRFSGHQFPNYSSELNVNALLLGDSALYLCASSLGTLRAQYFGPGTRLTVL.

V is TRBV6-1 and J is TRBJ1-2; tentatively, D is TRBD1 (5 bases). The germline CDR1 and CDR2 sequences are MNHNS and SASEGT. This CDR3 spans 12 amino acids. Trimming stripped 11 bases from V and 3 bases from J, with 13 bases between. The CDR3 coding sequence is TGTGCCCTCGGGCTGGGACACTATGGCTACACCTTC. Encoded protein: CALGLGHYGYTF.

This chain joins TRBV30 and TRBJ1-2; D is perhaps TRBD1 (6 bases). The ends were cut back, 1 base at V and 2 bases at J, with 8 bases in the middle. Germline V gene sequence: CDR1 GTSNPN, CDR2 SVGIG (reference sequence). This CDR3 has 13 amino acids. The CDR3 loop is CAWSETGNYGYTF. CDR3 bases: TGTGCCTGGAGTGAGACAGGAAACTATGGCTACACCTTC.

The chain is built from TRBV5-4 and TRBJ1-4, with unresolved D. Germline V CDR1 and CDR2: SGHNT, YYREEE (reference sequence). The CDR3 is made up of 15 amino acids. V was shortened by 1 base and J by 1 base, with 8 bases between the two germline ends. The CDR3 nucleotides read TGTGCCAGCAGCTTGAATGAGGGAACTAATGAAAAACTGTTTTTT. It codes for CASSLNEGTNEKLFF.

The chain couples TRBV4-1 to TRBJ2-3; TRBD2 matches 7 bases. The germline CDR1 and CDR2 sequences are MGHRA and YSYEKL. CDR3 length equals 14 residues. Losses at the gene ends were 5 bases for V and 5 bases for J; bases not matched to a gene: 7. CDR3: CASSSRLALDTQYF. The CDR3 bases are TGCGCCAGCAGCTCGAGACTAGCTTTAGATACGCAGTATTTT.

As DNA, the CDR3 is TGTGCCAGCAGCTTAGGGGGGGAAGAGCAGTACTTC. Protein: CASSLGGEEQYF. This chain links TRBV7-8 with TRBJ2-7, with a tentative D call TRBD2 (6 bases). The V gene's germline CDR1 is SGHVS and CDR2 FQNEAQ. V was trimmed by 1 base and J by 7 bases, leaving 8 bases between them. The CDR3 spans 12 residues.

This chain links TRBV29-1 with TRBJ2-5, with 9 bases aligning to TRBD1. The end of the DNA aligns better with TRBJ2-7, so the J call may be wrong. The germline CDR1 and CDR2 sequences are SQVTM and ANQGSEA. The CDR3 contains 13 residues. CDR3 sequence reads: CSVLHRGRDEQYF. As DNA, the CDR3 is TGCAGCGTACTTCACAGGGGGCGGGACGAGCAGTACTTC.

This clone was seen just once. The J gene is TRBJ1-2, the V gene TRBV10-2; 8 bases agree with TRBD1. CDR1 is WSHSY, CDR2 SAAADI, per germline. The V gene end was trimmed by 3 bases and the J gene end by 8 bases; junction bases not matched to a gene: 8. This CDR3 is built from 14 residues. DNA of the CDR3: TGCGCCAGCAGTGAATTCCGGACAGGGACCGGCTACACCTTC. Residues: CASSEFRTGTGYTF.

V is TRBV9 and J is TRBJ2-5; D perhaps matches TRBD1 (5 bases). Germline lookup yields CDR1 SGDLS and CDR2 YYNGEE. Trimming took off 3 bases at V and 4 bases at J, with 19 bases between the two ends. This CDR3 comprises 16 residues. As DNA, the CDR3 is TGTGCCAGCAGCGCCGACGGACGCCCCCAGGGAGAGACCCAGTACTTC. Translated: CASSADGRPQGETQYF.

Here the CDR3 reads CASSPAGTSYEQYF. The CDR3 coding sequence is TGTGCCAGCAGTCCAGCCGGGACTTCCTACGAGCAGTACTTC. V and J are TRBV9 and TRBJ2-7, with D perhaps matching TRBD2 (6 bases). V lost 5 bases, J lost 1 base, and 13 bases lay in between. Germline CDR1 and CDR2: SGDLS and YYNGEE. The CDR3 consists of 14 residues.

The sample holds one count of this clone. The V and J genes are TRBV6-5 and TRBJ2-3; no clear D. The V gene lost 4 bases and the J gene lost 1 base, with 6 bases spanning the gap. The CDR3 loop spans 13 amino acids. Germline V lookup: CDR1 MNHEY, CDR2 SVGAGI. The DNA for the CDR3 is TGTGCCAGCAGTTCCTTGGGCACAGATACGCAGTATTTT. As protein: CASSSLGTDTQYF.

The V and J genes are TRBV4-1 and TRBJ2-1, with D uncertain. The CDR3 has 14 amino acids. The ends were cut back, 0 bases at V and 4 bases at J, with 7 bases in the middle. CDR1 and CDR2 (germline): MGHRA, YSYEKL. The CDR3 here is CASSQENLYNEQFF. The CDR3 nucleotides are TGCGCCAGCAGCCAAGAGAACCTTTACAATGAGCAGTTCTTC.

The rearrangement uses TRBV5-1 and TRBJ2-7, with TRBD2 identical over 7 bases. Germline V gene sequence: CDR1 SGHRS, CDR2 YFSETQ. V trimming: 4 bases; J trimming: 0 bases; junction bases outside the gene matches: 7. This CDR3 comprises 15 residues. CDR3 protein: CASSQWDYRSYEQYF. The CDR3 DNA follows: TGCGCCAGCAGCCAATGGGACTACCGCTCCTACGAGCAGTACTTC.

The chain uses TRBV7-7 and TRBJ2-3; possible D gene TRBD2, 6 bases. The V end was cut by 1 base, the J end by 2 bases, with 10 bases between. The length of the CDR3 is 15 residues. Looked up from germline, CDR1 is SSHAT and CDR2 is FNYEAQ (reference sequence). The CDR3 nucleotides read TGTGCCAGCAGCTTAGGACCGGGGGACACAGATACGCAGTATTTT. Residues: CASSLGPGDTDTQYF.

This clone is a singleton in its sample. The rearrangement links TRBV7-9 to TRBJ2-5; possibly TRBD1 for D (6 bases). There are 14 residues in the CDR3. Per the germline V gene, CDR1 is SEHNR and CDR2 is FQNEAQ (reference sequence). The V end was cut by 1 base, the J end by 5 bases, with 11 bases between. This CDR3 is CASSLDGQGETQYF. CDR3 DNA: TGTGCCAGCAGCTTAGACGGCCAGGGGGAGACCCAGTACTTC.

The V call is TRBV13, the J call TRBJ1-1; D gene uncertain. In germline, CDR1 is PRHDT, CDR2 FYEKMQ (reference sequence). V lost 5 bases and J lost 7, with 14 bases in between. This CDR3 contains 13 residues. DNA of the CDR3: TGTGCCAGCAGCCGATATCTAGGAGGTGAAGCTTTCTTT. It encodes CASSRYLGGEAFF.

CDR3 sequence (DNA): TGTGCCAGCAGCCCAAGAGGACAGAATTCACCCCTCCACTTT. This translates into CASSPRGQNSPLHF. The chain has TRBV9 and TRBJ1-6; tentative D call: TRBD1 (6 bases). This CDR3 region has 14 residues. Looked up from germline, CDR1 is SGDLS and CDR2 is YYNGEE. Between the trimmed V and J ends, which lost 4 bases and 7 bases, there was a span of 12 bases.

CDR3 in amino acids: CASSQSGPGGAFF. The CDR3 DNA is TGTGCCAGCAGCCAATCCGGACCGGGAGGTGCTTTCTTT. The rearrangement joins TRBV16 to TRBJ1-1; D gene ambiguous. The germline V gene has CDR1 KGHSY and CDR2 FQNENV. Trimming took 0 bases from V and 11 from J, leaving 13 bases between them. The CDR3 sequence is 13 residues long. The full variable domain, in which reference TRBV16 and TRBJ1-1 provide the parts outside the CDR3, is GEEVAQTPKHLVRGEGQKAKLYCAPIKGHSYVFWYQQVLKNEFKFLISFQNENVFDETGMPKERFSAKCLPNSPCSLEIQATKLEDSAVYFCASSQSGPGGAFFGQGTRLTVV.

The V and J genes are TRBV5-5 and TRBJ2-3; D call uncertain. This CDR3 spans 11 amino acids. The germline CDR1 and CDR2 sequences are SGHKS and YYEKEE (reference sequence). Trimming left V 3 bases short and J 4 bases short, with 3 bases between. This CDR3 is CASSYSDTQYF. In DNA, the CDR3 is TGTGCCAGCAGCTATTCAGATACGCAGTATTTT.

The count of this clone is one. The chain has TRBV2 and TRBJ2-1; D is undetermined. Germline V gene data show CDR1 as SNHLY and CDR2 as FYNNEI. V gave up 4 bases and J gave up 10 bases, with 5 bases separating them. CDR3 length: 10 amino acids. Here the CDR3 DNA reads TGTGCCAGCAGTGTTGGCGAGCAGTTCTTC. It encodes CASSVGEQFF.

This chain uses TRBV5-1 with TRBJ2-1, with 8 positions matching TRBD1. The CDR3 totals 15 residues. J lost 2 bases, V lost 5 bases, and 6 bases had no gene match. Germline CDR1 SGHRS, CDR2 YFSETQ. The CDR3 DNA follows: TGCGCCAGCAGTGACGGGACAGGACCCTACAATGAGCAGTTCTTC. Encoded protein: CASSDGTGPYNEQFF. The whole variable domain, filled in from reference TRBV5-1 and TRBJ2-1, reads KAGVTQTPRYLIKTRGQQVTLSCSPISGHRSVSWYQQTPGQGLQFLFEYFSETQRNKGNFPGRFSGRQFSNSRSEMNVSTLELGDSALYLCASSDGTGPYNEQFFGPGTRLTVL.

J is TRBJ1-4 and V is TRBV7-9, with a tentative D call TRBD1 (6 bases). The length of the CDR3 is 15 residues. Trimming removed 5 bases at V and 4 bases at J, with 14 bases between. Germline V lookup: CDR1 SEHNR, CDR2 FQNEAQ (reference sequence). The CDR3 nucleotides are TGTGCCAGCAGCGCCCCAGGGGCGAGTAATGAAAAACTGTTTTTT. Residues: CASSAPGASNEKLFF.

This chain links TRBV9 with TRBJ1-2, with a possible D match to TRBD1 (5 bases). Germline V lookup: CDR1 SGDLS, CDR2 YYNGEE. CDR3 size: 16 residues. V was pared by 3 bases and J by 4 bases, with 19 bases between. The CDR3, as DNA: TGTGCCAGCAGCGAATTATTAGGGACTCCCAGCTATGGCTACACCTTC. Protein product: CASSELLGTPSYGYTF.

This chain connects TRBV9 to TRBJ1-5; D unclear. CDR1 and CDR2 (germline): SGDLS, YYNGEE. V lost 0 bases, J lost 5 bases, and 6 bases lay in between. The length of the CDR3 is 13 residues. The CDR3 protein is CASSVEQDQPQHF. The CDR3 region has the DNA TGTGCCAGCAGCGTAGAGCAAGATCAGCCCCAGCATTTT. The full variable domain, rest sourced from reference TRBV9 and TRBJ1-5, is DSGVTQTPKHLITATGQRVTLRCSPRSGDLSVYWYQQSLDQGLQFLIQYYNGEERAKGNILERFSAQQFPDLHSELNLSSLELGDSALYFCASSVEQDQPQHFGDGTRLSIL.

To note about this clone: This specimen includes other DNA sequences encoding the same CDR3. Here the CDR3 reads CSVEAENTGELFF. The CDR3 DNA reads TGCAGCGTTGAGGCTGAGAACACCGGGGAGCTGTTTTTT. The rearrangement joins TRBV29-1 to TRBJ2-2; D uncertain. The CDR3 contains 13 residues. Germline V lookup: CDR1 SQVTM, CDR2 ANQGSEA. V gave up 3 bases and J gave up 1 base, with 6 bases separating them.

The gene calls are TRBV7-3 and TRBJ2-7; no firm D call. This CDR3 comprises 13 residues. Germline V lookup: CDR1 SGHTA, CDR2 FQGTGA. Trimming pared 3 bases from V and 2 bases from J, leaving 8 bases between. The CDR3 DNA follows: TGTGCCAGCAGCTTTGGCTCCACCTACGAGCAGTACTTC. It is translated as CASSFGSTYEQYF.

V and J are TRBV29-1 and TRBJ2-7; possibly TRBD2 for D (6 bases). The germline V gene has CDR1 SQVTM and CDR2 ANQGSEA. The CDR3 sequence is 14 residues long. Trimming took 1 base from V and 0 from J, leaving 10 bases between them. The DNA of the CDR3 is TGCAGCGTTGAAGGGGGGGACGTCTCCTACGAGCAGTACTTC. Protein product: CSVEGGDVSYEQYF.

The chain is built from TRBV4-1 and TRBJ1-2, with 7 bases matching TRBD1. This CDR3 has 15 residues. Germline CDR1 and CDR2: MGHRA and YSYEKL. The V segment lost 3 bases and the J segment 4 bases; nucleotides outside the gene matches: 8. CDR3 nucleotide sequence: TGCGCCAGCAGCCATTATCGGACAGGCTCCTATGGCTACACCTTC. It is translated as CASSHYRTGSYGYTF.

This clone was counted once. This chain joins TRBV5-6 and TRBJ2-5; 14 nucleotides align to TRBD2. The J call may not be correct, given that the DNA end is closer to TRBJ2-7. This CDR3 contains 14 residues. CDR1 and CDR2 from the germline V gene are SGHDT and YYEEEE. This chain's CDR3 is CASSSGLAGDEQYF. The CDR3 DNA is TGTGCCAGCAGCTCGGGACTAGCGGGAGACGAGCAGTACTTC.

The rearrangement joins TRBV7-2 to TRBJ1-4, with D possibly matching TRBD1 (5 bases). The V and J ends lost 1 base and 6 bases respectively, with 9 bases between them. Germline values: CDR1 SGHTA, CDR2 FQGNSA. This CDR3 spans 14 amino acids. The CDR3 DNA is TGTGCCAGCAGCTTAGAAGGGGACTATGAAAAACTGTTTTTT. Encoded protein: CASSLEGDYEKLFF.

The chain has TRBV27 and TRBJ2-1; a weak D match, TRBD2 (5 bases). Trimming stripped 5 bases from V and 5 bases from J, with 10 bases between. The CDR3 totals 13 residues. Germline V gene data show CDR1 as MNHEY and CDR2 as SMNVEV (reference sequence). This CDR3 reads CASSRGWHNEQFF. The CDR3 region has the DNA TGTGCCAGCAGTCGCGGGTGGCACAATGAGCAGTTCTTC.

The chain carries TRBV29-1 and TRBJ2-2; D assignment may be TRBD1 or TRBD2 (5 bases each). V lost 6 bases, J lost 7 bases, and 15 bases lay in between. The CDR3 covers 13 residues. In germline, CDR1 is SQVTM, CDR2 ANQGSEA. DNA for the CDR3: TGCAGCGTGCCCGGGACGGCCGGCGGGGAGCTGTTTTTT. This gives the protein CSVPGTAGGELFF.